A single sample gave rise to the 21 T cell receptor beta chains below, sequenced in a study of blood T cell repertoires in COVID-19. Some clones are missing from TCRdb's copy, which holds only in-frame ones; the method was immunoSEQ multiplex PCR. Of about 160,000 clones listed, 92% were seen once; the top ten hold about 4.8%. The material sequenced was peripheral blood. The origin of the receptors is a man aged 30 to 45 with COVID-19, enrolled during active disease.

The chain links TRBV5-8 to TRBJ1-2; D possibly corresponds to TRBD1 (5 bases). V lost 4 bases to trimming and J lost 8 bases, with 15 bases between them. Germline CDR1 SGHTS, CDR2 YDEGEE. The CDR3 contains 13 residues. Here the CDR3 DNA reads TGTGCCAGCAGCGATGCAGGGTTTATGGGCTACACCTTC. It codes for CASSDAGFMGYTF.

This sequence joins TRBV7-9 and TRBJ2-1; the D gene is possibly TRBD1 (5 bases). Germline CDR1 reads SEHNR; CDR2 reads FQNEAQ (reference sequence). This CDR3 has 15 residues. V lost 3 bases, J lost 6 bases, and 15 bases lay in between. CDR3 amino acids: CASSFKDTEINEQFF. CDR3 nucleotide sequence: TGTGCCAGCAGCTTCAAGGACACTGAGATCAATGAGCAGTTCTTC.

This chain uses TRBV4-3 with TRBJ1-3; D uncertain. This CDR3 spans 15 amino acids. Trimming stripped 0 bases from V and 0 bases from J, with 6 bases between. The germline CDR1 and CDR2 sequences are LGHNA and YSLEER. The CDR3 loop is CASSQEASSGNTIYF. CDR3 nucleotide sequence: TGCGCCAGCAGCCAAGAAGCGAGCTCTGGAAACACCATATATTTT.

This chain links TRBV19 with TRBJ1-2, with D hard to call. This CDR3 has 15 residues. Germline-derived CDR1 and CDR2 are LNHDA and SQIVND (reference sequence). V was clipped by 7 bases and J by 2 bases, with 17 bases between them. In nucleotides, the CDR3 is TGTGCCAGTACCCGGGTTGCAGTCTCGAACTATGGCTACACCTTC. It is translated as CASTRVAVSNYGYTF.

Only one count was recorded for this clone. The V and J genes are TRBV7-9 and TRBJ2-5; the match to TRBD2 covers 11 bases. V lost 1 base to trimming and J lost 5 bases; unmatched junction nucleotides: 6. Looked up from germline, CDR1 is SEHNR and CDR2 is FQNEAQ (reference sequence). This CDR3 spans 16 amino acids. The CDR3, as DNA: TGTGCCAGCAGCTTAGGACTAGCGGGAATGGGGGAGACCCAGTACTTC. It specifies CASSLGLAGMGETQYF.

The chain couples TRBV14 to TRBJ1-1; TRBD1 matches at 7 bases. The CDR3 sequence is 14 residues long. With 3 bases clipped from V and 0 bases from J, the junction kept 1 base outside the gene matches. Germline CDR1 reads SGHDN; CDR2 reads FVKESK. CDR3 nucleotides: TGTGCCAGCAGCCAGGGACAGCTGAACACTGAAGCTTTCTTT. This translates into CASSQGQLNTEAFF. Complete variable domain (other parts from reference TRBV14 and TRBJ1-1): EAGVTQFPSHSVIEKGQTVTLRCDPISGHDNLYWYRRVMGKEIKFLLHFVKESKQDESGMPNNRFLAERTGGTYSTLKVQPAELEDSGVYFCASSQGQLNTEAFFGQGTRLTVV.

The chain links TRBV11-2 to TRBJ2-1; 7 nucleotides match TRBD1. This CDR3 is built from 15 residues. With V trimmed by 4 bases and J by 1 base, 4 bases remained unmatched. Germline CDR1 is SGHAT and CDR2 is FQNNGV. This CDR3 reads CASSYQGDSYNEQFF. The CDR3 nucleotides read TGTGCCAGCAGCTACCAGGGGGATTCCTACAATGAGCAGTTCTTC.

This chain joins TRBV12-3 or TRBV12-4 and TRBJ1-2; 10 nucleotides line up with TRBD1. Trimming took 6 bases from V and 7 from J; bases not matched to a gene: 2. The CDR3 consists of 12 residues. The CDR3 here is CASSGTGAGYTF. The CDR3 DNA reads as TGTGCCAGCAGCGGGACAGGGGCTGGCTACACCTTC.

The J gene is TRBJ2-3, the V gene TRBV9; maybe TRBD2 (6 bases). The germline V gene encodes CDR1 SGDLS and CDR2 YYNGEE. The CDR3 sequence is 16 residues long. The V gene lost 4 bases and the J gene lost 2 bases, with 17 bases spanning the gap. CDR3 region: CASSPDRDFITDTQYF. The CDR3 DNA sequence: TGTGCCAGCAGCCCGGACCGGGACTTTATCACAGATACGCAGTATTTT.

The chain uses TRBV7-2 and TRBJ2-7; D is unresolved. Germline V CDR1 and CDR2: SGHTA, FQGNSA. The CDR3 extends over 11 amino acids. Trimming left V 5 bases short and J 3 bases short, with 5 bases between. CDR3 coding DNA: TGTGCCAGCAGCCCTTTCTACGAGCAGTACTTC. Protein sequence: CASSPFYEQYF.

V usage is TRBV7-3 and J usage is TRBJ2-7; tentative D call: TRBD2 (5 bases). Deletions cut 0 bases from V and 6 bases from J, with 15 bases between. The CDR3 has 15 amino acids. Per the germline V gene, CDR1 is SGHTA and CDR2 is FQGTGA. CDR3 sequence (DNA): TGTGCCAGCAGCTTAACTGCGGGCCGAGGCGTCGAGCAGTACTTC. Its translation is CASSLTAGRGVEQYF.

There are a few counts of this clone. V is TRBV10-3 and J is TRBJ1-5; 7 bases match TRBD1. The CDR3 contains 16 residues. Germline values: CDR1 ENHRY, CDR2 SYGVKD. V shed 6 bases and J 1 base; nucleotides not matched to a gene: 9. The CDR3 reads CAISANRGDSNQPQHF. Here the CDR3 DNA reads TGTGCCATCAGCGCCAACAGGGGAGACAGCAATCAGCCCCAGCATTTT.

The chain couples TRBV5-1 to TRBJ2-5; 15 bases line up with TRBD2. With 4 bases clipped from V and 7 bases from J, the junction kept 8 bases outside the gene matches. Germline V gene lookup returns CDR1 SGHRS and CDR2 YFSETQ. This CDR3 has 16 amino acids. The CDR3 reads CASSPGLAGGYGTQYF. The CDR3 region has the DNA TGCGCCAGCAGCCCAGGACTAGCGGGAGGGTATGGGACCCAGTACTTC.

The chain combines TRBV6-1 with TRBJ1-1; perhaps TRBD1 as D (5 bases). Trimming took 3 bases from V and 1 from J, leaving 15 bases between them. The CDR3 length is 16 residues. Germline CDR1 and CDR2: MNHNS and SASEGT. The CDR3, as DNA: TGTGCCAGCAGTGATGGGGCCCAATTAAGGAACACTGAAGCTTTCTTT. Protein sequence: CASSDGAQLRNTEAFF.

The V gene is TRBV27, the J gene TRBJ2-1; D uncertain. This CDR3 comprises 14 residues. The V end was cut by 9 bases, the J end by 0 bases, with 12 bases between. Germline V gives CDR1 MNHEY, CDR2 SMNVEV (reference sequence). CDR3 sequence: CASYDSGSYNEQFF. The CDR3 DNA is TGTGCCAGTTACGATTCCGGCTCCTACAATGAGCAGTTCTTC.

The genes are TRBV7-3 and TRBJ2-1, with D perhaps TRBD1 (6 bases). The CDR3 spans 16 residues. The V and J ends lost 5 bases and 2 bases respectively, with 16 bases between them. In germline, CDR1 is SGHTA, CDR2 FQGTGA. CDR3 sequence: CASSTGQPQTYNEQFF. CDR3 nucleotide sequence: TGTGCCAGCAGCACGGGACAACCTCAAACCTACAATGAGCAGTTCTTC.

The rearrangement links TRBV12-3 or TRBV12-4 to TRBJ2-1, with D possibly matching TRBD1 (6 bases). The CDR3 is 13 residues long. V lost 5 bases and J 8 bases, leaving 13 bases between the germline ends. CDR3 nucleotide sequence: TGTGCCAGCAGTCTCGACAGACAGGATGAGCAGTTCTTC. The encoded protein is CASSLDRQDEQFF.

This clone came up once. J is TRBJ2-7 and V is TRBV28, with 11 bases matching TRBD2. V was pared by 2 bases and J by 5 bases, with 8 bases of the junction left unmatched. Per germline, CDR1 MDHEN and CDR2 SYDVKM. The CDR3 sequence is 16 residues long. This CDR3 is CASSLTSGSLRNEQYF. CDR3 bases: TGTGCCAGCAGTTTAACTAGCGGGAGCCTTAGGAACGAGCAGTACTTC.

Only one count was recorded for this clone. V gene TRBV4-1 combines with J gene TRBJ2-5; 8 bases match TRBD1. CDR3 length equals 16 residues. Per the germline V gene, CDR1 is MGHRA and CDR2 is YSYEKL. J gave up 2 bases and V 0 bases, and 5 bases lay outside the gene matches. CDR3 bases: TGCGCCAGCAGCCAAGATCGGGGACAGGCTCAAGAGACCCAGTACTTC. Translating it yields CASSQDRGQAQETQYF.

V usage is TRBV12-3 or TRBV12-4 and J usage is TRBJ1-5, with 7 bases that match TRBD1. The CDR3 covers 13 residues. The junction had 3 bases not matched to a gene; V was cut back by 5 bases and J by 5 bases. The chain's CDR3 is CASSRDSHQPQHF. The CDR3 DNA follows: TGTGCCAGCAGTCGGGACAGCCATCAGCCCCAGCATTTT.

Here the CDR3 reads CASSPPRTSDRYNEQFF. For the CDR3, the DNA is TGTGCCAGCAGCCCCCCCCGGACTAGCGATAGATACAATGAGCAGTTCTTC. The rearrangement links TRBV7-9 to TRBJ2-1; 9 nucleotides agree with TRBD2. This CDR3 comprises 17 residues. V lost 5 bases, J lost 4 bases, and 12 bases stayed unmatched. The germline V gene encodes CDR1 SEHNR and CDR2 FQNEAQ (reference sequence).